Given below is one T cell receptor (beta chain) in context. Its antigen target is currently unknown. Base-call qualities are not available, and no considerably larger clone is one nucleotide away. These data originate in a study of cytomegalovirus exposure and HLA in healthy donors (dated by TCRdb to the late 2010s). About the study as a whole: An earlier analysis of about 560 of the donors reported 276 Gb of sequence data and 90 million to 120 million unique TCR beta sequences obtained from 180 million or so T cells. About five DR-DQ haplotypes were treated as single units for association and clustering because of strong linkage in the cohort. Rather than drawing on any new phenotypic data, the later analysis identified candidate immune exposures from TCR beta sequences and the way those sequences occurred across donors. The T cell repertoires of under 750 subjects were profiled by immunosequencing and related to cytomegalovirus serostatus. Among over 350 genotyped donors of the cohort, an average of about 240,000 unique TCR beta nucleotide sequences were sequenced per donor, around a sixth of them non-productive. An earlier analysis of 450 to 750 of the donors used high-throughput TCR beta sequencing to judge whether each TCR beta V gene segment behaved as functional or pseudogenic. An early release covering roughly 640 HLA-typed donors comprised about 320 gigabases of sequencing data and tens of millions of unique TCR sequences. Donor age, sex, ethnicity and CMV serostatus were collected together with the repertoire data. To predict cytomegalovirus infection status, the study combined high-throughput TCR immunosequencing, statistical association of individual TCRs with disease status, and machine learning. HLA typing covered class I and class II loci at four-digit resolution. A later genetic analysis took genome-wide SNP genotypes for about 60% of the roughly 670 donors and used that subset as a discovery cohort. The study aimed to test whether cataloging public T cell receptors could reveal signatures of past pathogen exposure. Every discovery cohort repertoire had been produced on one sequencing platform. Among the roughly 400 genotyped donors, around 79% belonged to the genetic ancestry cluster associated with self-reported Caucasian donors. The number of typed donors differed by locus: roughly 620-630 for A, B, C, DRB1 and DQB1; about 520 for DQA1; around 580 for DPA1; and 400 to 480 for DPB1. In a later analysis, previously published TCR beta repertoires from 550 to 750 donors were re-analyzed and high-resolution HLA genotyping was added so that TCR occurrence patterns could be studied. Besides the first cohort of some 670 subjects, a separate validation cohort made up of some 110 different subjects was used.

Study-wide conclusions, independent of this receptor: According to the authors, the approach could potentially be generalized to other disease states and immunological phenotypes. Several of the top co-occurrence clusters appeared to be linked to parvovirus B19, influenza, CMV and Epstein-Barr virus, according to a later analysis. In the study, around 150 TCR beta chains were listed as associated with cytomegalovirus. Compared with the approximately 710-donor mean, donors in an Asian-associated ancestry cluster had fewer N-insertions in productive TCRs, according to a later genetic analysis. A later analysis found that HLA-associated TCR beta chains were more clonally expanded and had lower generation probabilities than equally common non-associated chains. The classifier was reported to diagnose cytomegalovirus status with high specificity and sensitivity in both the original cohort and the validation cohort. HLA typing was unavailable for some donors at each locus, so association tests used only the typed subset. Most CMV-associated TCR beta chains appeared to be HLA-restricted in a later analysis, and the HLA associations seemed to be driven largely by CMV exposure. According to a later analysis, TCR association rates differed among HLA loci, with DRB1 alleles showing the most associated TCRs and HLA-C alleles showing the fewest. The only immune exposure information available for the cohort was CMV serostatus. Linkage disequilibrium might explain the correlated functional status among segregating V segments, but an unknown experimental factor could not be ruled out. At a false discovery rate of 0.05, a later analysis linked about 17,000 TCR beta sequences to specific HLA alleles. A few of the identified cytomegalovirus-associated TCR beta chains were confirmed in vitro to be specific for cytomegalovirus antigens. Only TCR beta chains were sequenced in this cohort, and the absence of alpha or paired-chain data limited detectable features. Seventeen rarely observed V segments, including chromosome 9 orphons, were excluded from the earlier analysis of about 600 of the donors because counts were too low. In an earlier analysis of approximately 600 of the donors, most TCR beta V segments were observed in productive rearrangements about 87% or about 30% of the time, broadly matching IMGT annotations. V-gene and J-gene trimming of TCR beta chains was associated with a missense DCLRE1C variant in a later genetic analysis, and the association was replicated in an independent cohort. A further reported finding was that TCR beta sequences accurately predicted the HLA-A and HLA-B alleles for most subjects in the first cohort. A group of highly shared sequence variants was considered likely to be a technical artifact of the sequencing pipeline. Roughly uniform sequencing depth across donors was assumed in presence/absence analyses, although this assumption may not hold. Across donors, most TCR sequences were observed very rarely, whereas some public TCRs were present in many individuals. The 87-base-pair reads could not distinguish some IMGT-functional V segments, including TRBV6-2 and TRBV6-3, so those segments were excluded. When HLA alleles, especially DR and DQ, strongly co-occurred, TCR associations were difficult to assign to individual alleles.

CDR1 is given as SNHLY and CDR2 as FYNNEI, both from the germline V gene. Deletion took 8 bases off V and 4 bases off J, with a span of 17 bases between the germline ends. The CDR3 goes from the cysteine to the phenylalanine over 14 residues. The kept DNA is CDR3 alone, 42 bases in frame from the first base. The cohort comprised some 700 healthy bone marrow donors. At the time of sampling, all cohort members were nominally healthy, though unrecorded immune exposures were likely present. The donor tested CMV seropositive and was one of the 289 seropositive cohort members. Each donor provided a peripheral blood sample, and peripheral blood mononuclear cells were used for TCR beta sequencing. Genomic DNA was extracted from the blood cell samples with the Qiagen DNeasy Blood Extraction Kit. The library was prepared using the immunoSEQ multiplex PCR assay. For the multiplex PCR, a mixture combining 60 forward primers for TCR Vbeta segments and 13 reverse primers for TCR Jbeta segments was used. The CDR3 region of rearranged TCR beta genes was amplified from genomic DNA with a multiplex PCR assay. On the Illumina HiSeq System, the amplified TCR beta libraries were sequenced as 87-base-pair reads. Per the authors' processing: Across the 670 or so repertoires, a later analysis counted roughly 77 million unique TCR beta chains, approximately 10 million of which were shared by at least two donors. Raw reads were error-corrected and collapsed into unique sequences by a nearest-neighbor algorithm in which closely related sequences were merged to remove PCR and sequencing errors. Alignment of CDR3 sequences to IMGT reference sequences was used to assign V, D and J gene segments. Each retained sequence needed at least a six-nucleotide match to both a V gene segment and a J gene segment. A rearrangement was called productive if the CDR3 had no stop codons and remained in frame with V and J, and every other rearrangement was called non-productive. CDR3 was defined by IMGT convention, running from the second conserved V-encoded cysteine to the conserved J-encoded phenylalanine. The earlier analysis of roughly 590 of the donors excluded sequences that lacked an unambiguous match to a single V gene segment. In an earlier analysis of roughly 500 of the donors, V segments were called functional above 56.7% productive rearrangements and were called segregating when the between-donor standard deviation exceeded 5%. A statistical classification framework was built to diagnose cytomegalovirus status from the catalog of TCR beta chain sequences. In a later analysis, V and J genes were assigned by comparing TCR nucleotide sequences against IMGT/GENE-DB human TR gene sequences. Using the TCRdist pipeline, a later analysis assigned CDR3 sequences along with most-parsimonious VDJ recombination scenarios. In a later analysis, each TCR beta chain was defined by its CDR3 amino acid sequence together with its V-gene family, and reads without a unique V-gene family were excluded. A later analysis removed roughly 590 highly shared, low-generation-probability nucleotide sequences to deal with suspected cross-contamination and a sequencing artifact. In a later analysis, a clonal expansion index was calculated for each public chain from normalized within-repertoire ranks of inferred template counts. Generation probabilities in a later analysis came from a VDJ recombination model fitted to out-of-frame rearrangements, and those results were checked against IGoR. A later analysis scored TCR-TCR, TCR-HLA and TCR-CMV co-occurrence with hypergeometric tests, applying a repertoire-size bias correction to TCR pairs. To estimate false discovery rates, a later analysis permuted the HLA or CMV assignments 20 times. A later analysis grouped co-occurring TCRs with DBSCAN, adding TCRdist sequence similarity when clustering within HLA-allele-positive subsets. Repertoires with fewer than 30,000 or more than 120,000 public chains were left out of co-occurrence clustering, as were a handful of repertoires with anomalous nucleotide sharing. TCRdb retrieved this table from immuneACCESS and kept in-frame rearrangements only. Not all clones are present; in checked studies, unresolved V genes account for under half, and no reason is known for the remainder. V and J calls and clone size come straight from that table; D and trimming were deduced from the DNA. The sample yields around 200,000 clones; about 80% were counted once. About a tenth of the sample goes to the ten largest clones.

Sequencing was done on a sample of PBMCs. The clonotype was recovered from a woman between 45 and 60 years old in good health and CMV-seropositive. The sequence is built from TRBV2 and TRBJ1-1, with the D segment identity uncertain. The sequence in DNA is TGTGCCAGCTCCCAGAACACATCCCCCACTGAAGCTTTCTTT. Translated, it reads CASSQNTSPTEAFF.